This T cell receptor (beta chain) appears in the sequencing data of a study of CD8 T cells in ankylosing spondylitis. General study findings and limits: Reportedly, disease-linked clones are significantly enriched in ankylosing spondylitis patients' matched synovial fluid. Seemingly characteristic of ankylosing spondylitis blood was a TCR beta motif consisting of about 8 highly homologous variants. Earlier reports found some motif variants in synovial fluid and blood in reactive arthritis.

The CDR3 is made up of 12 amino acids. V was pared by 5 bases and J by 6 bases, with 11 bases between. From germline, CDR1 is SEHNR and CDR2 FQNEAQ (reference sequence). Quantitative 5'-RACE with molecular barcodes produced the TCR beta libraries. TCRdb called the 5' RACE reads again in MiXCR, with one record for every CDR3 protein. This table has approximately 300,000 distinct CDR3 sequences, less than 25% appearing once. This clonotype occurred a few times. The antigen is undetermined. This TCR derives from a female donor with ankylosing spondylitis or in good health (not recorded which). The chain couples TRBV7-9 to TRBJ2-7; no definite D call. The sequencing input was blood, either unsorted or a sorted T cell fraction (not recorded which). CDR3 sequence (DNA): TGTGCCAGCAGCCCTCCCAAGGGCGAGCAGTACTTC. Protein sequence: CASSPPKGEQYF.